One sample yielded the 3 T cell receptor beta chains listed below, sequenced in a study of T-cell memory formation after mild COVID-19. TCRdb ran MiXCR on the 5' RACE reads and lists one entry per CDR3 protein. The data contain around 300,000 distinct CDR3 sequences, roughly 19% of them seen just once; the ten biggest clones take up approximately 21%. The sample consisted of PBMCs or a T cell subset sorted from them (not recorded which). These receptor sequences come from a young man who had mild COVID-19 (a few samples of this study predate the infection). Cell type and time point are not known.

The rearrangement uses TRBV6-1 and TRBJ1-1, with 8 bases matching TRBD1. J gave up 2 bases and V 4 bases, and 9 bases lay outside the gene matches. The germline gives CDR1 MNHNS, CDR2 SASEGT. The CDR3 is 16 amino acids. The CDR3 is CASSAPAGTGNTEAFF. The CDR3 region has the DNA TGTGCCAGCAGTGCCCCCGCCGGGACAGGAAACACTGAAGCTTTCTTT.

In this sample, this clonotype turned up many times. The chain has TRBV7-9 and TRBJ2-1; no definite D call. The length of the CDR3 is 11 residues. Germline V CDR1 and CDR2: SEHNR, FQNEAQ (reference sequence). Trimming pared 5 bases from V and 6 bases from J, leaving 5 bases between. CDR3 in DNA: TGTGCCAGCAGCCCAACCAATGAGCAGTTCTTC. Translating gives CASSPTNEQFF.

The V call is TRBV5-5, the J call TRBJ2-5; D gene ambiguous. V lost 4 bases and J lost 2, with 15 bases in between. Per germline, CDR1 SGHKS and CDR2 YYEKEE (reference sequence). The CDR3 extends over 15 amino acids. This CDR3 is CASSHAGQAQETQYF. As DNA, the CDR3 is TGTGCCAGCAGCCATGCTGGGCAGGCTCAAGAGACCCAGTACTTC.